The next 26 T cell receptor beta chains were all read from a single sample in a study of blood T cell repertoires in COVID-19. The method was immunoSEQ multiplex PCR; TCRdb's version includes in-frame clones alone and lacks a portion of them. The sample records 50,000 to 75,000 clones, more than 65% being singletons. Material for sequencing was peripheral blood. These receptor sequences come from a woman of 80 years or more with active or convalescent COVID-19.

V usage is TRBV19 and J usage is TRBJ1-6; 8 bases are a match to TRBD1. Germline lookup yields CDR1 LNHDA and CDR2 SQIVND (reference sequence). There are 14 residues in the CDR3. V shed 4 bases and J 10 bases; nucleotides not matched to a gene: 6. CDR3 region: CASSTRTGRSPLHF. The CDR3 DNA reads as TGTGCCAGTAGTACGAGGACAGGGAGATCACCCCTCCACTTT.

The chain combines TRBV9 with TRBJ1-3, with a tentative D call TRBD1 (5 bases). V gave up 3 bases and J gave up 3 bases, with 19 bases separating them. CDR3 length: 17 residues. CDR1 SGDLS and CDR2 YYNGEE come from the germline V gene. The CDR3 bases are TGTGCCAGCAGCGGTGGTGGTGGAACAGGCCTTGGAAACACCATATATTTT. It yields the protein CASSGGGGTGLGNTIYF.

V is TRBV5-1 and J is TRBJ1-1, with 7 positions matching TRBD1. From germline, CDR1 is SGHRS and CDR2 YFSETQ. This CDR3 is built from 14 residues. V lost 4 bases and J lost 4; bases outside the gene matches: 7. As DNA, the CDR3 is TGCGCCAGCAGCCTCCGGGACAGATTCACTGAAGCTTTCTTT. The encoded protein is CASSLRDRFTEAFF.

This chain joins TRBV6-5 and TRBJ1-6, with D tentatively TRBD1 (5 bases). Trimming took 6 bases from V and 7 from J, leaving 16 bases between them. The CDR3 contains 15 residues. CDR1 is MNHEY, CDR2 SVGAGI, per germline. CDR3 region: CASSNEQAANSPLHF. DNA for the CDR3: TGTGCCAGCAGCAATGAACAGGCAGCCAATTCACCCCTCCACTTT.

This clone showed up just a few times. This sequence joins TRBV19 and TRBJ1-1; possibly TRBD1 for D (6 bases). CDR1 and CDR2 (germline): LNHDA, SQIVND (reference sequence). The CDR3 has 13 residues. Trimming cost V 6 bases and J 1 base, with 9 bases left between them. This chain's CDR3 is CASSQQGNTEAFF. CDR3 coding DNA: TGTGCCAGTAGCCAACAGGGGAACACTGAAGCTTTCTTT.

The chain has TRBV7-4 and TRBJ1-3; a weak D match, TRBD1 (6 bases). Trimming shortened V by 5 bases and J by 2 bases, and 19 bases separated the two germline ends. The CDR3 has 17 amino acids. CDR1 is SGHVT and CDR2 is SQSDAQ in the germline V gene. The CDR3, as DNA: TGTGCCAGCAGCGCCGGACAGTTTAAGCGGACTGGAAACACCATATATTTT. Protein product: CASSAGQFKRTGNTIYF.

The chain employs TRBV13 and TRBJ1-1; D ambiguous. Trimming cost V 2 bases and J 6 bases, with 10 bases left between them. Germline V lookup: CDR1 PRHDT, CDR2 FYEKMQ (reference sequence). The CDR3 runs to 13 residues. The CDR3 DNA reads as TGTGCCAGCAGCTTATTTCTATCGTCTGAAGCTTTCTTT. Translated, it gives CASSLFLSSEAFF. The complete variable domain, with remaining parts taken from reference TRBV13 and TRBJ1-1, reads AAGVIQSPRHLIKEKRETATLKCYPIPRHDTVYWYQQGPGQDPQFLISFYEKMQSDKGSIPDRFSAQQFSDYHSELNMSSLELGDSALYFCASSLFLSSEAFFGQGTRLTVV.

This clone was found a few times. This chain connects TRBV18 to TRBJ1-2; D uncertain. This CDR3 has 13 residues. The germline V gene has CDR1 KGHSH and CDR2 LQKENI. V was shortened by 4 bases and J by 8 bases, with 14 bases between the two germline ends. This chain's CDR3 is CASSLDLESGYTF. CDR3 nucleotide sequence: TGTGCCAGCTCACTCGACCTGGAGAGCGGCTACACCTTC. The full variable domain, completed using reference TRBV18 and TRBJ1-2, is NAGVMQNPRHLVRRRGQEARLRCSPMKGHSHVYWYRQLPEEGLKFMVYLQKENIIDESGMPKERFSAEFPKEGPSILRIQQVVRGDSAAYFCASSLDLESGYTFGSGTRLTVV.

Written as DNA, the CDR3 is TGTGCCAGCAGCCAAGATTCCCCCCGAGCGGGGGGGCCATTTGAGCAGTTCTTC. Translating it yields CASSQDSPRAGGPFEQFF. This chain connects TRBV4-2 to TRBJ2-1; 10 nucleotides match TRBD2. V was pared by 0 bases and J by 9 bases, with 14 bases of the junction left unmatched. Germline V lookup: CDR1 LGHNA, CDR2 YNFKEQ. The CDR3 covers 18 residues.

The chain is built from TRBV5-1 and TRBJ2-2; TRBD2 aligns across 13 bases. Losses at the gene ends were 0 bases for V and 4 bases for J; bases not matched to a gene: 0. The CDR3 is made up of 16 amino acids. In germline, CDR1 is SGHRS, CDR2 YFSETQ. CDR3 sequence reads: CASSLGLAGGTGELFF. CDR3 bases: TGCGCCAGCAGCTTGGGACTAGCGGGGGGCACCGGGGAGCTGTTTTTT.

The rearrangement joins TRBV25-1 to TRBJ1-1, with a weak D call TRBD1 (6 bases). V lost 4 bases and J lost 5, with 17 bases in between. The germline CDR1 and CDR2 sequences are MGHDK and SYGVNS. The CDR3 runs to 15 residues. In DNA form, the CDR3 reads TGTGCCAGCAGTGGTGGACAGTGGGGGGGGACTGAAGCTTTCTTT. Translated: CASSGGQWGGTEAFF.

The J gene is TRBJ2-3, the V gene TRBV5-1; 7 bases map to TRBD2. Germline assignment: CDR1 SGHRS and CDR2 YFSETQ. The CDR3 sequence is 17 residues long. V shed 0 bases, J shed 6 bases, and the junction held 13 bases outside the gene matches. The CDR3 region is CASSLALSSGTEDTQYF. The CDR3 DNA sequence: TGCGCCAGCAGCTTGGCATTGTCTAGCGGTACGGAGGATACGCAGTATTTT.

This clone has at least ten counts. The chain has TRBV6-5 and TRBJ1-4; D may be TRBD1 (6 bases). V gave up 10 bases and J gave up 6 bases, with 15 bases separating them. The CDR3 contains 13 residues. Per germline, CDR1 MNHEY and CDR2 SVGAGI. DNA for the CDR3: TGTGCCACCAAGGACAGTGAATATGAAAAACTGTTTTTT. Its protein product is CATKDSEYEKLFF.

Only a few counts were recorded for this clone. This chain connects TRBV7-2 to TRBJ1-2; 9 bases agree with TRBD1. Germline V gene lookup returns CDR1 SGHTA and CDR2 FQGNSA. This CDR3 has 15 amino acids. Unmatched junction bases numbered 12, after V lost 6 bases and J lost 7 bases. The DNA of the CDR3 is TGTGCCAGCAGGGGTCCCGGGACAGGGATCGGTGGCTACACCTTC. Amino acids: CASRGPGTGIGGYTF.

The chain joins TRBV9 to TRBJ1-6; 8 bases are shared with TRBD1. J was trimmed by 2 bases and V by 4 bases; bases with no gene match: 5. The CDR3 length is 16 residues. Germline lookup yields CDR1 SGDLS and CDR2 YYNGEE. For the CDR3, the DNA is TGTGCCAGCAGCACTCGACAGGGGCCCTATAATTCACCCCTCCACTTT. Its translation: CASSTRQGPYNSPLHF.

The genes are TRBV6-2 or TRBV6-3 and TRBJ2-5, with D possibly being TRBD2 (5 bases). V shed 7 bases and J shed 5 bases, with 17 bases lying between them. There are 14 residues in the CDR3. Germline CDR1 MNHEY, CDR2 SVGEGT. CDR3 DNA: TGTGCCAGCATCCCGGCGGGTAGAGAGGAGACCCAGTACTTC. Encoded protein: CASIPAGREETQYF.

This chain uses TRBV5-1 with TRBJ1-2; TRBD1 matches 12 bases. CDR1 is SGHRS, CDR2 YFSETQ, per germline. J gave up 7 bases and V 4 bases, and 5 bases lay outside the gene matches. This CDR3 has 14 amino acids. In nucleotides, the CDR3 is TGCGCCAGCAGCAAGGGACAGGGGGCGCCTGGCTACACCTTC. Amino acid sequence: CASSKGQGAPGYTF.

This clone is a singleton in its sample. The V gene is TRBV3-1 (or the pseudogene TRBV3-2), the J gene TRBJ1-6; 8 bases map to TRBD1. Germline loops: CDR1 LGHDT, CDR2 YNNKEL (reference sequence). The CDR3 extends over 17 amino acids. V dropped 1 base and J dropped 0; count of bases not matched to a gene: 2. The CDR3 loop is CASSQGTGSSYNSPLHF. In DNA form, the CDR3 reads TGTGCCAGCAGCCAAGGGACAGGGAGCTCCTATAATTCACCCCTCCACTTT.

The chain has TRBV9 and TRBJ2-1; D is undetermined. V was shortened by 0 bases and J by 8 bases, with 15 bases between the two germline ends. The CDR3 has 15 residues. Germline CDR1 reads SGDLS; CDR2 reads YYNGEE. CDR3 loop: CASSVAAPSRDEQFF. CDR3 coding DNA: TGTGCCAGCAGCGTAGCGGCACCTTCACGGGATGAGCAGTTCTTC. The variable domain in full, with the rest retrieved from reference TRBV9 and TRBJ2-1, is DSGVTQTPKHLITATGQRVTLRCSPRSGDLSVYWYQQSLDQGLQFLIQYYNGEERAKGNILERFSAQQFPDLHSELNLSSLELGDSALYFCASSVAAPSRDEQFFGPGTRLTVL.

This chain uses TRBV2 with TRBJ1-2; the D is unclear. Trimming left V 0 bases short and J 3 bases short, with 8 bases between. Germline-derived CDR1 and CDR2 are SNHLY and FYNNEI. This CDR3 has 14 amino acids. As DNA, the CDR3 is TGTGCCAGCAGTGAAGCGCGGGGATACTATGGCTACACCTTC. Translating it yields CASSEARGYYGYTF. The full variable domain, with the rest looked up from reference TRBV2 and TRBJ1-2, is EPEVTQTPSHQVTQMGQEVILRCVPISNHLYFYWYRQILGQKVEFLVSFYNNEISEKSEIFDDQFSVERPDGSNFTLKIRSTKLEDSAMYFCASSEARGYYGYTFGSGTRLTVV.

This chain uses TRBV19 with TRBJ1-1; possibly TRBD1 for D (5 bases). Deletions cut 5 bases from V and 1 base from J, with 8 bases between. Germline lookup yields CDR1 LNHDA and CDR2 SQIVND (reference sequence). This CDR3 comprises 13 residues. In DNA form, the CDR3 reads TGTGCCAGTAGTTACGGGGGGAACACTGAAGCTTTCTTT. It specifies CASSYGGNTEAFF.

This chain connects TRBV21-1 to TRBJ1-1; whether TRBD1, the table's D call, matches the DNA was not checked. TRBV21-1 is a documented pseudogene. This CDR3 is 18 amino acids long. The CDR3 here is CASNLGQGNYGVNTEAFF. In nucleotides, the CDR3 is TGTGCCAGCAACCTGGGACAGGGGAATTATGGTGTGAACACTGAAGCTTTCTTT.

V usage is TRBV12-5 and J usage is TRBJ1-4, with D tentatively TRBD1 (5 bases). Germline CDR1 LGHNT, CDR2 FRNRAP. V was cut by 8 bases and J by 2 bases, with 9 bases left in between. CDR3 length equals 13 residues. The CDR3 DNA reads TGTGCTAGTTCAGCAGGGACTAATGAAAAACTGTTTTTT. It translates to CASSAGTNEKLFF.

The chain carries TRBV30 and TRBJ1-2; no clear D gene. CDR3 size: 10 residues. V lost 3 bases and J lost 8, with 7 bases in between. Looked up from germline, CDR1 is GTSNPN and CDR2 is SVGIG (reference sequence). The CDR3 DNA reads TGTGCCTGGAGACTAGAAGGCTACACCTTC. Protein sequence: CAWRLEGYTF.

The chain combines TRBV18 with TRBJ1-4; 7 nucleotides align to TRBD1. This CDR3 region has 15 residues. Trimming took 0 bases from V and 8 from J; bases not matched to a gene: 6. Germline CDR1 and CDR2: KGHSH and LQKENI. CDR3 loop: CASSPPAGGSEKLFF. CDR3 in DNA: TGTGCCAGCTCACCACCGGCAGGGGGAAGCGAAAAACTGTTTTTT.

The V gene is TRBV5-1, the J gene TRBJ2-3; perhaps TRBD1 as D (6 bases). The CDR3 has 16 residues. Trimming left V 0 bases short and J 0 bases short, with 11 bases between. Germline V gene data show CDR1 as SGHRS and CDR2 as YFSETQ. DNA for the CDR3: TGCGCCAGCAGCTTGGGGCCACAGGGCAGCACAGATACGCAGTATTTT. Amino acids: CASSLGPQGSTDTQYF. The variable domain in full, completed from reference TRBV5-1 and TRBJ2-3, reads KAGVTQTPRYLIKTRGQQVTLSCSPISGHRSVSWYQQTPGQGLQFLFEYFSETQRNKGNFPGRFSGRQFSNSRSEMNVSTLELGDSALYLCASSLGPQGSTDTQYFGPGTRLTVL.